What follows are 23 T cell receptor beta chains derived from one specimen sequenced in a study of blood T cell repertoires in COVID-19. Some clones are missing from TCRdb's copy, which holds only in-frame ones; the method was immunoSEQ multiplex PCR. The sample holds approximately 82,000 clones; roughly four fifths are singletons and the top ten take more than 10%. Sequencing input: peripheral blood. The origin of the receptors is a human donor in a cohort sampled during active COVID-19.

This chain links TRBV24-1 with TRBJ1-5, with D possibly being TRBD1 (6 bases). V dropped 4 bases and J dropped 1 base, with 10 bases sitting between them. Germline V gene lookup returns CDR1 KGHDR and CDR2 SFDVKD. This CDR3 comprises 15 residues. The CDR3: CATSESTGSNQPQHF. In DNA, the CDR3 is TGTGCCACCAGTGAGTCGACAGGAAGCAATCAGCCCCAGCATTTT.

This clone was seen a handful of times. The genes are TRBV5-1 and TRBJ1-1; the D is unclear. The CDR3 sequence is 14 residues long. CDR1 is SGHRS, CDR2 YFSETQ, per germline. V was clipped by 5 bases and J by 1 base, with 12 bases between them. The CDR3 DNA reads TGCGCCAGCAGACGCGGAGACTCGAACACTGAAGCTTTCTTT. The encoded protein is CASRRGDSNTEAFF.

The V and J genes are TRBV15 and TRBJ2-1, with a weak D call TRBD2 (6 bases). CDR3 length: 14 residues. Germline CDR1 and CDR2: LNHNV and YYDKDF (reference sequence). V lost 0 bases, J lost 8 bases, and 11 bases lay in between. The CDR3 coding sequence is TGTGCCACCAGCAGAGATTCCAGGGAGGATGAGCAGTTCTTC. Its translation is CATSRDSREDEQFF.

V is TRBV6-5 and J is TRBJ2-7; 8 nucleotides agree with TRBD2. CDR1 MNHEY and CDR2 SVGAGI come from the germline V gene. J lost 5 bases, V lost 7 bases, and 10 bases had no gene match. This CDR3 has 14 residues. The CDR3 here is CASKFVAGGDEQYF. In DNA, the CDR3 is TGTGCCAGCAAGTTTGTCGCGGGGGGCGACGAGCAGTACTTC.

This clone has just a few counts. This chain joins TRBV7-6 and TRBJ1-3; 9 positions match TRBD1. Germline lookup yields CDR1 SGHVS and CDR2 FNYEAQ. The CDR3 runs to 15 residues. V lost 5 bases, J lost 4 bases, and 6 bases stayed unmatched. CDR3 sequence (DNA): TGTGCCAGCAGCCCAGGGACAGGGCGAGGAAACACCATATATTTT. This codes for CASSPGTGRGNTIYF.

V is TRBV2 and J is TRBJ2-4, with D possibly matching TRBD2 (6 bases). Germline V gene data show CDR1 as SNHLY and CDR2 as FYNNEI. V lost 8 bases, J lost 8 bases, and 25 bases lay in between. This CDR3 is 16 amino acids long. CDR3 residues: CASRKGGGRVGDIQYF. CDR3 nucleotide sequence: TGTGCCAGCCGCAAGGGAGGAGGGCGGGTCGGAGACATTCAGTACTTC.

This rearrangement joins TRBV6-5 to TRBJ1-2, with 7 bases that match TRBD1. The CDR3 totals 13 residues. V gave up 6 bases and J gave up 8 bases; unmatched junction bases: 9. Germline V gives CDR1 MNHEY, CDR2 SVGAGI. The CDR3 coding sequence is TGTGCCAGCAGCCGCGACAGGGTGGGCGGCTACACCTTC. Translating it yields CASSRDRVGGYTF.

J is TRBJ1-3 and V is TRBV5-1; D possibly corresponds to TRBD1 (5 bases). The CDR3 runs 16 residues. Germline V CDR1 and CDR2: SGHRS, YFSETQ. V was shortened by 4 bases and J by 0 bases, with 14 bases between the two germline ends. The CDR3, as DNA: TGCGCCAGCAGCCCGGGACTCGGAATCTCTGGAAACACCATATATTTT. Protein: CASSPGLGISGNTIYF. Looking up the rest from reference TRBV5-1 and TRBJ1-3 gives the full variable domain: KAGVTQTPRYLIKTRGQQVTLSCSPISGHRSVSWYQQTPGQGLQFLFEYFSETQRNKGNFPGRFSGRQFSNSRSEMNVSTLELGDSALYLCASSPGLGISGNTIYFGEGSWLTVV.

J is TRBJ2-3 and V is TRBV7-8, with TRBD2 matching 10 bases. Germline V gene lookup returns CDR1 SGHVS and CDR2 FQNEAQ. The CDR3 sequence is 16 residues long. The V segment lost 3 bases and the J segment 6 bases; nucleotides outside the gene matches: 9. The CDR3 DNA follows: TGTGCCAGCAGCTTTTCCCCAGCGGGGGGGGGTGATACGCAGTATTTT. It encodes CASSFSPAGGGDTQYF.

The CDR3 sequence is CASSSSGGTYEQYF. The CDR3 DNA sequence: TGTGCCAGCAGCTCCAGCGGGGGGACCTACGAGCAGTACTTC. J is TRBJ2-7 and V is TRBV7-2, with 9 bases aligning to TRBD2. The trim removed 4 bases at V and 2 bases at J, leaving 3 bases unmatched. Germline V gene lookup returns CDR1 SGHTA and CDR2 FQGNSA. The CDR3 is 14 amino acids.

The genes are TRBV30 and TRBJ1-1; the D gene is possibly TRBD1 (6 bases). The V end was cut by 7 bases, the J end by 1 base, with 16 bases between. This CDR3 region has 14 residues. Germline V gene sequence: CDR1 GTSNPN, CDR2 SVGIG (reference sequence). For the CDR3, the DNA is TGTGCCTTGGCCCCGGGGACACAGAACACTGAAGCTTTCTTT. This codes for CALAPGTQNTEAFF. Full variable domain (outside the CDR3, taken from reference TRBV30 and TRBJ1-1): SQTIHQWPATLVQPVGSPLSLECTVEGTSNPNLYWYRQAAGRGLQLLFYSVGIGQISSEVPQNLSASRPQDRQFILSSKKLLLSDSGFYLCALAPGTQNTEAFFGQGTRLTVV.

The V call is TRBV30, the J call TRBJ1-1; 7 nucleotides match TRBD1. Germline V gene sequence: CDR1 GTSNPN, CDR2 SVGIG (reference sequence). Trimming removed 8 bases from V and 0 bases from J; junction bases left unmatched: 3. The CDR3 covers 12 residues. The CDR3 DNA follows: TGTGCCCGCAGGGGGATGAACACTGAAGCTTTCTTT. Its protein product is CARRGMNTEAFF.

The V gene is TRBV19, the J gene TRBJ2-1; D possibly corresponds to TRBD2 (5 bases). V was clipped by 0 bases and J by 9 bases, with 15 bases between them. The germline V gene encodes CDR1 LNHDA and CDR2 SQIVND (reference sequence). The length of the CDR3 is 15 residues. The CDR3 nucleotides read TGTGCCAGTAGTATAGATCGTGGGCTAGCAGTTGAGCAGTTCTTC. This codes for CASSIDRGLAVEQFF.

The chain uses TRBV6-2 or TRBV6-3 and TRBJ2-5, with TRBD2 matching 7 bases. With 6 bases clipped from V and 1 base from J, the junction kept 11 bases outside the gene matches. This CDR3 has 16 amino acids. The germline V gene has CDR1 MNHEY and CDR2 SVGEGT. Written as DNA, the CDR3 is TGTGCCAGCAGCCCTCTCTTCGGGGGGACCCAAGAGACCCAGTACTTC. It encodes CASSPLFGGTQETQYF.

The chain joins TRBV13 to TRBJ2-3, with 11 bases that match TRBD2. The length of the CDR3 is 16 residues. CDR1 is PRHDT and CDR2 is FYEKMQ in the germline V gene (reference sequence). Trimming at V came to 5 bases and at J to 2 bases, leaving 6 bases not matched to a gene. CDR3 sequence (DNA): TGTGCCAGCAGCATAAGACTAGCGGGGCACACAGATACGCAGTATTTT. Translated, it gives CASSIRLAGHTDTQYF.

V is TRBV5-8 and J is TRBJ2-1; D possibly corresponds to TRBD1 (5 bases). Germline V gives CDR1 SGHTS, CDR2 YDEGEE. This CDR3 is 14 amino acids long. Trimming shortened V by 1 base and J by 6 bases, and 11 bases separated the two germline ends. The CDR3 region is CASSLRTTTNEQFF. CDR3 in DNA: TGTGCCAGCAGCTTGAGGACAACAACCAATGAGCAGTTCTTC.

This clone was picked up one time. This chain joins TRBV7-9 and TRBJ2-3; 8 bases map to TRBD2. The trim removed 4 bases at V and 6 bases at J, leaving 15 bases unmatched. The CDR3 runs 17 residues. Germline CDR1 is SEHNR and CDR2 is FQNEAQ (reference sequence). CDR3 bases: TGTGCCAGCAGCTCATCCGGGACTAGGAAGGGCGCGGATACGCAGTATTTT. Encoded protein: CASSSSGTRKGADTQYF. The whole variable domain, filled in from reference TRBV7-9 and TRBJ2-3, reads DTGVSQNPRHKITKRGQNVTFRCDPISEHNRLYWYRQTLGQGPEFLTYFQNEAQLEKSRLLSDRFSAERPKGSFSTLEIQRTEQGDSAMYLCASSSSGTRKGADTQYFGPGTRLTVL.

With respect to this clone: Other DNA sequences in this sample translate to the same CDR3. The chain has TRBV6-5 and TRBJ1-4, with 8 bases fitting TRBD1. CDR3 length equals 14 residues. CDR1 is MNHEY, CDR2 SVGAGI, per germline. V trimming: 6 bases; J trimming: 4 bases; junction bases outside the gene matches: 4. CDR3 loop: CASRRTGSNEKLFF. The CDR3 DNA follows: TGTGCCAGCAGAAGGACAGGGAGTAATGAAAAACTGTTTTTT.

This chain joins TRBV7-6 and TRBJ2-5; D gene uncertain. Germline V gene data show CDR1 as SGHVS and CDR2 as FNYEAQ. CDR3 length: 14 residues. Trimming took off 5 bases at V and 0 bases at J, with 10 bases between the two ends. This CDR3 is CASSPWRHQETQYF. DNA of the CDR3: TGTGCCAGCAGCCCATGGAGACACCAAGAGACCCAGTACTTC.

The CDR3, as DNA: TGTGCCAGCAGTTACAACCTCAGACAGGCTGATGGCTACACCTTC. Its protein product is CASSYNLRQADGYTF. This sequence joins TRBV6-5 and TRBJ1-2; D perhaps matches TRBD1 (6 bases). The V gene's germline CDR1 is MNHEY and CDR2 SVGAGI. The CDR3 runs to 15 residues. Trimming took 2 bases from V and 6 from J, leaving 16 bases between them.

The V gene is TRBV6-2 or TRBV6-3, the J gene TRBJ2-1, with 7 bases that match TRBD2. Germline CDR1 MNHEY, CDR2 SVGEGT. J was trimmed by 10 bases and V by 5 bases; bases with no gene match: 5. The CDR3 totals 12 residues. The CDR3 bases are TGTGCCAGCAGTAAGGGAGGGAGGGAGCAGTTCTTC. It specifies CASSKGGREQFF.

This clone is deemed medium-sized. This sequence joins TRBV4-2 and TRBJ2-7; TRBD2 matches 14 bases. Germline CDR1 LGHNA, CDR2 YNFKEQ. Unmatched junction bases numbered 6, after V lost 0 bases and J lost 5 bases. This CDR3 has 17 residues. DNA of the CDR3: TGTGCCAGCAGCCAAGATGGTGGGACTAGCGGGGGTAACGAGCAGTACTTC. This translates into CASSQDGGTSGGNEQYF.

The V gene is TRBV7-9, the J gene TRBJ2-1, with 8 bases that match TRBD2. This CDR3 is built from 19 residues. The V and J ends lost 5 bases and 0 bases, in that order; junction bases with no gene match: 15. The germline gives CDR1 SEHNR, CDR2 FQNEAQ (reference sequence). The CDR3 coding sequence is TGTGCCAGCAGCCCCAGGCCTCTAGCGGGTGTGAGCTCCTACAATGAGCAGTTCTTC. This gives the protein CASSPRPLAGVSSYNEQFF.